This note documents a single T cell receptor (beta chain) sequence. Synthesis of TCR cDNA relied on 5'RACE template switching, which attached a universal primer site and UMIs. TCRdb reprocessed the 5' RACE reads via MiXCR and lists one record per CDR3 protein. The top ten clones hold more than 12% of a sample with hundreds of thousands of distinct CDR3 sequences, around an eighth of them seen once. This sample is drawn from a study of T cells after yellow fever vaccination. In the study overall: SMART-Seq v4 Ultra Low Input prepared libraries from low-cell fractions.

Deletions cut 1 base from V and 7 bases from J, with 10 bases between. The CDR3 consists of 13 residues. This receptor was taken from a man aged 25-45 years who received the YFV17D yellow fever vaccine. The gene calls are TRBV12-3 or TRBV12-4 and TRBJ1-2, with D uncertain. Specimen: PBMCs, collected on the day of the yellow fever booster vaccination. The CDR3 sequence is CASSLVGLRGYTF. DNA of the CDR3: TGTGCCAGCAGTTTAGTTGGACTGCGTGGCTACACCTTC.